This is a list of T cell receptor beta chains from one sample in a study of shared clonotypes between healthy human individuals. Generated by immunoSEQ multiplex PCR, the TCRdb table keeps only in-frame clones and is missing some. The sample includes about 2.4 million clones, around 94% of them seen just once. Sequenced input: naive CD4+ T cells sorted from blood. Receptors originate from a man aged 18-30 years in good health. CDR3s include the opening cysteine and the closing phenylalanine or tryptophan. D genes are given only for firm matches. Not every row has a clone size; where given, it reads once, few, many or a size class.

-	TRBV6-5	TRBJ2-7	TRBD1	CASRTTGDPYEQYF	TGTGCCAGCAGGACGACAGGGGATCCCTACGAGCAGTACTTC
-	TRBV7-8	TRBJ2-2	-	CASSLRDTGELFF	TGTGCCAGCAGCTTACGGGACACCGGGGAGCTGTTTTTT
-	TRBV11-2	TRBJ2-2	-	CASRPGATNTGELFF	TGTGCCAGCAGGCCCGGAGCTACGAACACCGGGGAGCTGTTTTTT
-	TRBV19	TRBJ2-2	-	CASSIPGDTGELFF	TGTGCCAGTAGTATCCCGGGAGACACCGGGGAGCTGTTTTTT
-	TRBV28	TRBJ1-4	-	CASSLHGGIPEKLFF	TGTGCCAGCAGTTTACACGGTGGGATACCCGAAAAACTGTTTTTT
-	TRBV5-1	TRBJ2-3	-	CASSRAGGTDTQYF	TGCGCCAGCAGCCGCGCTGGAGGCACAGATACGCAGTATTTT
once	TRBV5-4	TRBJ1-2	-	CASSLGERVDGYTF	TGTGCCAGCAGCTTGGGTGAGCGCGTCGATGGCTACACCTTC
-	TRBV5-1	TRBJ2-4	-	CASTEGDWDIQYF	TGCGCCAGCACAGAGGGGGATTGGGACATTCAGTACTTC
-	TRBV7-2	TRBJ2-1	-	CASSLGTYWTNEQFF	TGTGCCAGCAGCTTAGGTACCTATTGGACCAATGAGCAGTTCTTC
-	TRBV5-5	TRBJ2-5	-	CASSPLTGVQETQYF	TGTGCCAGCAGCCCATTGACAGGTGTCCAAGAGACCCAGTACTTC
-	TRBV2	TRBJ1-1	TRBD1	CASSPTGVGNTEAFF	TGTGCCAGCAGTCCCACAGGGGTAGGGAACACTGAAGCTTTCTTT
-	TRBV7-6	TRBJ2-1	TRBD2	CASSLAEGGGTSGRAGEQFF	TGTGCCAGCAGCTTAGCGGAGGGTGGAGGGACTAGCGGGAGGGCCGGCGAGCAGTTCTTC
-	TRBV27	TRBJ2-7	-	CASEGPGTTTWEQYF	TGTGCCAGCGAAGGACCCGGGACAACTACCTGGGAGCAGTACTTC
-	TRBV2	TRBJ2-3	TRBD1	CASSETGGSQYF	TGTGCCAGCAGCGAGACAGGGGGCTCGCAGTATTTT
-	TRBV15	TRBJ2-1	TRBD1	CATSRNRDRIYNEQFF	TGTGCCACCAGCAGAAACCGGGACAGGATTTACAATGAGCAGTTCTTC
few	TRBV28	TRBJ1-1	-	CASSLSGTEAFF	TGTGCCAGCAGTTTGAGCGGGACTGAAGCTTTCTTT
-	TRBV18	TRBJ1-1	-	CASSPLTTRMNTEAFF	TGTGCCAGCTCACCACTCACCACTCGGATGAACACTGAAGCTTTCTTT
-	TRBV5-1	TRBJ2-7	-	CASSLDVGAWDEQYF	TGCGCCAGCAGCTTGGATGTCGGGGCCTGGGACGAGCAGTACTTC
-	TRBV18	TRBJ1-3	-	CASSPLAGVAGNTIYF	TGTGCCAGCTCACCTCTGGCAGGGGTCGCCGGAAACACCATATATTTT
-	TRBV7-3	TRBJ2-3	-	CASSVSGGGSGTDTQYF	TGTGCCAGCAGCGTAAGTGGTGGGGGCTCGGGCACAGATACGCAGTATTTT
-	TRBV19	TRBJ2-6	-	CASSIGHAGANVLTF	TGTGCCAGTAGTATCGGCCACGCTGGGGCCAACGTCCTGACTTTC
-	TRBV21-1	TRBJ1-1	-	CASSKGVTGDQRAGLNTEAFF	TGTGCCAGCAGCAAAGGTGTCACAGGGGATCAAAGAGCAGGCCTGAACACTGAAGCTTTCTTT
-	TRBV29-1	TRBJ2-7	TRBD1	CSVYRQGKDYEQYF	TGCAGCGTTTATAGACAGGGGAAAGACTACGAGCAGTACTTC
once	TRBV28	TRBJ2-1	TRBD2	CASSLGGLAGDNEQFF	TGTGCCAGCAGTTTGGGAGGACTAGCGGGGGACAATGAGCAGTTCTTC
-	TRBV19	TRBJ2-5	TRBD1	CASRPDRAQETQYF	TGTGCCAGTAGACCAGACAGGGCCCAAGAGACCCAGTACTTC
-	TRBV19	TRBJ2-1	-	CASSGRGSSYNEQFF	TGTGCCAGTAGTGGACGGGGGAGCTCCTACAATGAGCAGTTCTTC
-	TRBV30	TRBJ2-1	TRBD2	CAWSAIKLAGAVEQFF	TGTGCCTGGAGTGCCATTAAGCTAGCGGGAGCGGTTGAGCAGTTCTTC
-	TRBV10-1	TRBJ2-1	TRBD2	CASSDASGRPLDEQFF	TGCGCCAGCAGTGACGCGAGCGGGAGGCCTTTGGATGAGCAGTTCTTC
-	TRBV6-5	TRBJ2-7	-	CASSYSATGPNYEQYF	TGTGCCAGCAGTTACTCGGCTACGGGCCCCAACTACGAGCAGTACTTC
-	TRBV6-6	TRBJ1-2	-	CASSYGSYGYTF	TGTGCCAGCAGTTACGGCAGTTATGGCTACACCTTC
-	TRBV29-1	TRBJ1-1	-	CSVLMISNTEAFF	TGCAGCGTCCTTATGATCTCGAACACTGAAGCTTTCTTT
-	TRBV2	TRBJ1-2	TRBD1	CAGRTGGGYTF	TGTGCCGGGAGGACAGGGGGAGGCTACACCTTC
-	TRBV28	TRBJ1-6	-	CASSGGKGGNSPLHF	TGTGCCAGCAGTGGGGGCAAGGGAGGTAATTCACCCCTCCACTTT
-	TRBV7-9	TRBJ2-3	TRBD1	CASSLVTGGWTDTQYF	TGTGCCAGCAGCTTAGTCACAGGGGGCTGGACAGATACGCAGTATTTT
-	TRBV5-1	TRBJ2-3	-	CASSPGTSTDTQYF	TGCGCCAGCAGCCCGGGGACTAGCACAGATACGCAGTATTTT
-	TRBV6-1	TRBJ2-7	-	CASSEVRREQYF	TGTGCCAGCAGTGAGGTACGAAGGGAGCAGTACTTC
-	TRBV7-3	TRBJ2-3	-	CASSLRHPTDTQYF	TGTGCCAGCAGCTTACGACATCCCACAGATACGCAGTATTTT
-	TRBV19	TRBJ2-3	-	CASSNGGGTDTQYF	TGTGCCAGTAGTAATGGCGGTGGCACAGATACGCAGTATTTT
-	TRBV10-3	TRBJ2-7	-	CAISYSPDSYEQYF	TGTGCCATCAGCTACTCTCCTGACAGCTACGAGCAGTACTTC
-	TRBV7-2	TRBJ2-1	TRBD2	CASIKVAGLENEQFF	TGTGCCAGCATCAAAGTAGCGGGACTAGAGAATGAGCAGTTCTTC
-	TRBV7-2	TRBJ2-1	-	CASSWAVLDEQFF	TGTGCCAGCAGCTGGGCCGTTTTGGATGAGCAGTTCTTC
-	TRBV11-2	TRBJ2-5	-	CASSLDITGLETQYF	TGTGCCAGCAGCTTAGATATTACAGGGTTAGAGACCCAGTACTTC